This TCR beta chain was found in a study of T cells in Graves' hyperthyroidism and ophthalmopathy (dated by TCRdb to between 2018 and 2021). Some background on the complete study: Peripheral blood was collected at initial diagnosis, before any treatment. To identify distinguishing TCR V-J signatures, a discovery cohort of 100 or so patients was used, comprising 43 with Graves' ophthalmopathy and 57 with stable Graves' hyperthyroidism. Whether ophthalmopathy could be predicted prospectively was tested in an independent validation cohort made up of roughly 20 hyperthyroidism patients plus 17 patients who later progressed to ophthalmopathy. The 85 to 100 discovery patients were randomly split 7:3 into training and test sets. Thyroid tissue and blood T-cell repertoires from about six Graves' hyperthyroidism patients were also compared in the study. After sampling, hyperthyroidism patients received methimazole starting at 30 mg daily, and ophthalmopathy patients received high-dose intravenous methylprednisolone. According to the paper, TCR Vbeta CDR3 sequencing was carried out on over 130 peripheral blood samples, which came from 40 to 45 ophthalmopathy, 80 or so hyperthyroidism and roughly 17 progressor patients. Summary of the overall study and its limitations: In cross-validation, a model built on a 13 V-J signature told ophthalmopathy apart from stable hyperthyroidism with 85% to 90% sensitivity and roughly 81% specificity, and in testing the same model reached 80%/75%. During validation, the model predicted progression to ophthalmopathy a median of about 6.5 months ahead of onset, with 70.59% sensitivity and about 72% specificity. Most expanded thyroid clonotypes (frequency above 0.001) were also found in blood, which suggests that blood repertoires may mirror thyroid immune responses. No statistical method was used to set the sample size in advance, and investigators knew the group allocation.

The CDR3, from cysteine to phenylalanine, totals 14 residues. Only the CDR3 region is kept as DNA, spanning 42 bases read in frame from base 1. In the germline V gene, CDR1 corresponds to SGHRS and CDR2 to YFSETQ. V loses 6 bases of germline sequence and J loses 7 bases, and the interval between the two ends is 20 bases. Ophthalmopathy patients had moderately to severely active disease, Clinical Activity Score of at least 3, NOSPECS grade of at least 4, and duration under 3 months. The study excluded patients with uncontrolled infections, other autoimmune diseases, pregnancy or lactation. Diagnoses were established on the basis of clinical symptoms, serum thyroxine and TRAb, thyroid ultrasound, and orbital computed tomography. Ficoll-Paque density gradient centrifugation was used to isolate PBMCs from 9.5 to 10 ml of fresh peripheral blood. Total RNA was extracted with Trizol reagent, and quality was checked on an Agilent 2100 Bioanalyzer.

TCR beta CDR3 regions were amplified from RNA transcripts. The first round of RT-PCR for the TCR CDR3 was performed with the HTBI primer set and the Qiagen OneStep RT-PCR kit. Libraries were constructed in a second round of multiplex PCR, after which size selection and purification were performed. Libraries were sequenced paired-end with 100 bp reads on an Illumina HiSeq2000. The authors' analysis ran thus. SOAPnuke was used to process the raw data, removing reads that contained adapters or uncalled bases, had a mean Phred below 15, or lacked an exact match to the constant primer or identifier. COPE v1.2.5 was used to merge high-quality paired reads, and clonotypes were defined as unique nucleotide sequences. MiTCR v1.1 was used to align the clonotypes against IMGT TRBV, TRBD and TRBJ reference segments. Only V-J combinations with frequency above 0.0001, covering 99.2% of repertoires, were analysed. A TCS score was defined as the ratio of F50 (clonal expansion) to E x V (chaos), with BLOSUM62-based TCRdist applied between CDR3 peptides within each V-J. Welch's t-statistics and random forest reduced 500 to 550 V-J features to roughly 13, which were used in a naive Bayes classifier (R e1071). TCRdb redid the processing of the public reads, applying fastp at Q25 and MiXCR, and retained in-frame beta chains. Rows merge per CDR3 protein into single entries with the most common DNA and genes. TCRdb, not the original authors, processed these V and J calls. The sample table holds around 300,000 distinct CDR3 sequences, of which about 20% were seen once. Over 55% of the sample goes to the ten largest clones.

This clonotype appeared many times. Its antigen is unknown. Base qualities are not recorded, but no much larger clone differs from it by a single base. The clonotype was recovered from a man aged 25-45 years with Graves' ophthalmopathy. The sequencing sample was made of blood. The rearrangement joined TRBV5-1 to TRBJ2-7; 5 matching bases give a weak D call of TRBD2. In nucleotide form, the sequence is TGCGCCAGCAAGCCGGTTGAGGGTCTCGGGGAGCAGTACTTC. Its coded protein is CASKPVEGLGEQYF. With the rest looked up from the reference TRBV5-1 and TRBJ2-7 genes rather than sequenced, the full variable domain is KAGVTQTPRYLIKTRGQQVTLSCSPISGHRSVSWYQQTPGQGLQFLFEYFSETQRNKGNFPGRFSGRQFSNSRSEMNVSTLELGDSALYLCASKPVEGLGEQYFGPGTRLTVT.